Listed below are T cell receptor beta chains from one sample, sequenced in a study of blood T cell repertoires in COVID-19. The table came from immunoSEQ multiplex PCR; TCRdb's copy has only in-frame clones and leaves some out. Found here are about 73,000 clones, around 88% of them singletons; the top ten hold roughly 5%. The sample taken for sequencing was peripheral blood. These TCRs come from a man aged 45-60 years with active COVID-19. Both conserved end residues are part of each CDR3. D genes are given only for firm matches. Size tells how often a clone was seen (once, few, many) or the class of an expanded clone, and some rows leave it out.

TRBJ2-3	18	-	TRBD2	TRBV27	CASSLGTSGGAYTDTQYF	TGTGCCAGCAGTTTAGGGACTAGCGGGGGTGCTTACACAGATACGCAGTATTTT
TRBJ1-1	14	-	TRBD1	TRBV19	CASSGRQGHTEAFF	TGTGCCAGTAGCGGGAGACAGGGTCACACTGAAGCTTTCTTT
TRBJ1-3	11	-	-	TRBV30	CAWSLGNTIYF	TGTGCCTGGAGTCTGGGAAACACCATATATTTT
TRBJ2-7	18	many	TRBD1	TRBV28	CASSITGTGGRLIHEQYF	TGTGCCAGCAGTATTACCGGGACAGGGGGCAGACTTATCCACGAGCAGTACTTC
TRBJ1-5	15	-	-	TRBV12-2	CASRLYRGDNQPQHF	TGTGCAAGTCGCTTATACAGGGGGGACAATCAGCCCCAGCATTTT
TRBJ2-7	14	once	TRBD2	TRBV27	CASSLTSGSYEQYF	TGTGCCAGCAGTTTAACTAGCGGGAGCTACGAGCAGTACTTC
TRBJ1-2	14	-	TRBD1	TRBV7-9	CASSPSHRGGGYTF	TGTGCCAGCAGCCCGTCCCACAGGGGCGGCGGCTACACCTTC
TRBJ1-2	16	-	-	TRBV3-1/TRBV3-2	CASSGGGSGPNYGYTF	TGTGCCAGCAGCGGGGGCGGGAGCGGGCCTAACTATGGCTACACCTTC
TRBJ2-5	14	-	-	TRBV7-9	CASSFRQTSATQYF	TGTGCCAGCAGCTTCAGACAGACGTCGGCGACCCAGTACTTC
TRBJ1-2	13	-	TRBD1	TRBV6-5	CASSLQGAYGYTF	TGTGCCAGCAGCCTACAGGGGGCCTATGGCTACACCTTC
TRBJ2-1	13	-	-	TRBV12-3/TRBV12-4	CASSLGLNNEQFF	TGTGCCAGCAGTTTAGGGCTTAACAATGAGCAGTTCTTC
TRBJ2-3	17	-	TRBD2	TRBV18	CASSRRLTSGSADTQYF	TGTGCCAGCTCACGGCGTCTGACTAGCGGGAGTGCAGATACGCAGTATTTT
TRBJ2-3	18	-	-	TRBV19	CASSTGHWRGRSTDTQYF	TGTGCCAGTAGTACCGGCCACTGGAGGGGGCGCAGCACAGATACGCAGTATTTT
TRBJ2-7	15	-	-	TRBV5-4	CASSFDLAGTYEQYF	TGTGCCAGCAGCTTCGATCTAGCTGGGACCTACGAGCAGTACTTC
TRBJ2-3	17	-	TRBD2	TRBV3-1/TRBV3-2	CASAGLLGTSGRDTQYF	TGTGCCAGCGCCGGACTTCTCGGGACTAGCGGACGAGATACGCAGTATTTT
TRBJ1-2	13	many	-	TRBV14	CASSQGKGGGYTF	TGTGCCAGCAGCCAAGGGAAGGGAGGCGGCTACACCTTC
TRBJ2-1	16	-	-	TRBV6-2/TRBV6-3	CASSYRGRGNHNEQFF	TGTGCCAGCAGTTACAGGGGAAGAGGCAATCACAATGAGCAGTTCTTC
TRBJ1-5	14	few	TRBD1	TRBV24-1	CATSDTGGSQPQHF	TGTGCCACCAGTGACACAGGGGGAAGTCAGCCCCAGCATTTT
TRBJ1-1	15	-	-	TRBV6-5	CASSPNMGGNTEAFF	TGTGCCAGCAGCCCAAACATGGGAGGGAACACTGAAGCTTTCTTT
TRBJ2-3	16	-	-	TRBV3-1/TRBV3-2	CASSQSQGRGPDTQYF	TGTGCCAGCAGCCAATCCCAGGGGCGAGGCCCCGATACGCAGTATTTT
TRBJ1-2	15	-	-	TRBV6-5	CASSYSGGRTYGYTF	TGTGCCAGCAGTTACTCGGGGGGGCGGACCTATGGCTACACCTTC
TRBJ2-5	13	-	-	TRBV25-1	CASRHREQETQYF	TGTGCCAGCAGACACAGGGAGCAAGAGACCCAGTACTTC
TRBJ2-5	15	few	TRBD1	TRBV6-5	CASSWGTVRRETQYF	TGTGCCAGCAGTTGGGGGACAGTCCGCCGAGAGACCCAGTACTTC
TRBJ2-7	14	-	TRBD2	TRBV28	CASSPGLAGGEQYF	TGTGCCAGCAGCCCCGGACTAGCGGGAGGTGAGCAGTACTTC
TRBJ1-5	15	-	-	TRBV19	CASSPPRGQNQPQHF	TGTGCCAGTAGTCCCCCCAGGGGTCAGAATCAGCCCCAGCATTTT
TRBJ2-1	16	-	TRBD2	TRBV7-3	CASSLKTSGSVSEQFF	TGTGCCAGCAGCTTAAAGACTAGCGGGAGCGTAAGTGAGCAGTTCTTC
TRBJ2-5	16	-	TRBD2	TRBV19	CASSIIQRGGLETQYF	TGTGCCAGTAGTATAATCCAGCGGGGGGGCCTTGAGACCCAGTACTTC
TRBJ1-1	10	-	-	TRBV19	CASASTEAFF	TGTGCCAGTGCCAGCACTGAAGCTTTCTTT
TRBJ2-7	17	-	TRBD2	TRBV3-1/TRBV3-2	CASSLWTSGSLGYEQYF	TGTGCCAGCAGCTTATGGACTAGCGGGAGTTTGGGTTACGAGCAGTACTTC
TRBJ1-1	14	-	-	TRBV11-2	CASSSTGLGAEAFF	TGTGCCAGCAGCTCAACAGGGTTAGGGGCTGAAGCTTTCTTT
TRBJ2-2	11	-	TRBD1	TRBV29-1	CSGGQPRELFF	TGCAGCGGGGGACAGCCTCGGGAGCTGTTTTTT
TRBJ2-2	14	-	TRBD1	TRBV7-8	CASSPRTGTGELFF	TGTGCCAGCAGCCCGCGGACAGGCACCGGGGAGCTGTTTTTT
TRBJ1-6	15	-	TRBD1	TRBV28	CASTPGQGGNSPLHF	TGTGCCAGCACCCCCGGACAGGGCGGGAATTCACCCCTCCACTTT
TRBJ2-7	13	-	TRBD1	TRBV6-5	CASSSQGGYEQYF	TGTGCCAGCAGTTCACAGGGGGGCTACGAGCAGTACTTC